The 29 T cell receptor beta chains below all came from one sample that was sequenced in a study of T-cell reconstitution after alpha-beta-depleted transplantation in children. Unique molecular identifiers were incorporated during preparation of the TCRbeta library. Each CDR3 protein gets one entry after TCRdb re-called the PCR reads with MiXCR. The data contain about 580,000 distinct CDR3 sequences, about 21% of them singletons. Source: PBMCs, mostly from graft donor cells, taken 360 days after TCRalphabeta/CD19-depleted stem cell transplant. These receptors were taken from a boy in the first two years of life who had a stem cell transplant for acute myeloid leukemia, so the T cells may come from the graft donor.

The V gene is TRBV6-5, the J gene TRBJ1-6, with 8 bases fitting TRBD1. Trimming removed 5 bases from V and 7 bases from J; junction bases left unmatched: 7. Germline-derived CDR1 and CDR2 are MNHEY and SVGAGI. The CDR3 sequence is 15 residues long. CDR3 nucleotide sequence: TGTGCCAGCAGTCACCGGGACAGGAAAAATTCACCCCTCCACTTT. It codes for CASSHRDRKNSPLHF.

The genes are TRBV12-3 or TRBV12-4 and TRBJ1-2; the D is unclear. The germline V and J ends were trimmed by 0 bases and 4 bases, with 9 bases remaining between them. The CDR3 covers 14 residues. CDR3 in DNA: TGTGCCAGCAGTTTAGCCGGGGTCGGCTATGGCTACACCTTC. Protein product: CASSLAGVGYGYTF.

This clonotype was counted between two and nine times. This chain links TRBV29-1 with TRBJ1-2, with TRBD1 matching 7 bases. This CDR3 has 12 amino acids. V shed 7 bases and J 2 bases; nucleotides not matched to a gene: 4. The germline V gene has CDR1 SQVTM and CDR2 ANQGSEA. The CDR3 protein is CSGDSPNYGYTF. CDR3 sequence (DNA): TGCAGCGGGGACAGTCCCAACTATGGCTACACCTTC. The whole variable domain, filled in from reference TRBV29-1 and TRBJ1-2, reads SAVISQKPSRDICQRGTSLTIQCQVDSQVTMMFWYRQQPGQSLTLIATANQGSEATYESGFVIDKFPISRPNLTFSTLTVSNMSPEDSSIYLCSGDSPNYGYTFGSGTRLTVV.

This chain connects TRBV5-6 to TRBJ1-5, with 11 bases fitting TRBD1. The V gene's germline CDR1 is SGHDT and CDR2 YYEEEE. The CDR3 totals 16 residues. V shed 0 bases, J shed 11 bases, and the junction held 10 bases outside the gene matches. CDR3 DNA sequence: TGTGCCAGCAGCTTGGCCAGGGGACAGGGGGTATCGGCCCAGCATTTT. Its translation is CASSLARGQGVSAQHF.

This clonotype appeared a few times. The rearrangement links TRBV20-1 to TRBJ2-1, with D perhaps given as TRBD1 or TRBD2 (5 bases each). The CDR3 runs 15 residues. V lost 4 bases and J lost 4, with 17 bases in between. Per germline, CDR1 DFQATT and CDR2 SNEGSKA (reference sequence). The CDR3 sequence: CSAISVGESYNEQFF. The CDR3 bases are TGCAGTGCTATTTCGGTGGGGGAATCGTACAATGAGCAGTTCTTC.

This clonotype was counted a few times. The rearrangement joins TRBV7-8 to TRBJ1-1, with D perhaps matching TRBD1 (5 bases). The length of the CDR3 is 16 residues. Trimming stripped 5 bases from V and 0 bases from J, with 16 bases between. CDR1 SGHVS and CDR2 FQNEAQ come from the germline V gene. The CDR3 bases are TGTGCCAGCAGCCCGGGACGGCCGGGGCTGAACACTGAAGCTTTCTTT. Translated: CASSPGRPGLNTEAFF. The full variable domain, its missing parts supplied by reference TRBV7-8 and TRBJ1-1, is GAGVSQSPRYKVAKRGQDVALRCDPISGHVSLFWYQQALGQGPEFLTYFQNEAQLDKSGLPSDRFFAERPEGSVSTLKIQRTQQEDSAVYLCASSPGRPGLNTEAFFGQGTRLTVV.

The chain combines TRBV28 with TRBJ1-4; D gene ambiguous. CDR1 MDHEN and CDR2 SYDVKM come from the germline V gene. The V gene lost 4 bases and the J gene lost 5 bases, with 5 bases spanning the gap. The CDR3 spans 12 residues. The CDR3 sequence: CASSSENEKLFF. For the CDR3, the DNA is TGTGCCAGCAGTTCCGAGAATGAAAAACTGTTTTTT.

This clonotype was seen more than once but under ten times. The CDR3: CASSYPQETQYF. CDR3 coding DNA: TGTGCCAGCAGTTACCCCCAAGAGACCCAGTACTTC. The rearrangement uses TRBV6-2 or TRBV6-3 and TRBJ2-5; D remains ambiguous. Germline values: CDR1 MNHEY, CDR2 SVGEGT. V lost 2 bases and J 1 base, leaving 2 bases between the germline ends. This CDR3 has 12 residues.

This chain uses TRBV7-2 with TRBJ2-5; the D gene is possibly TRBD1 (6 bases). Germline values: CDR1 SGHTA, CDR2 FQGNSA. The V gene lost 1 base and the J gene lost 1 base, with 10 bases spanning the gap. The CDR3 loop spans 15 amino acids. CDR3 DNA: TGTGCCAGCAGCTTAGAGCAGGGGTTCCAAGAGACCCAGTACTTC. This encodes CASSLEQGFQETQYF.

The chain is built from TRBV7-9 and TRBJ2-5; no definite D call. The CDR3 is 15 residues long. Between the trimmed V and J ends, which lost 2 bases and 1 base, there was a span of 11 bases. The germline CDR1 and CDR2 sequences are SEHNR and FQNEAQ (reference sequence). The CDR3 reads CASSLFRSSQETQYF. In DNA, the CDR3 is TGTGCCAGCAGCTTATTTCGATCGTCCCAAGAGACCCAGTACTTC.

This clonotype was picked up a small number of times. CDR3 loop: CSVEDGDHMAGELFF. DNA for the CDR3: TGCAGCGTTGAAGATGGGGACCACATGGCCGGGGAGCTGTTTTTT. The chain combines TRBV29-1 with TRBJ2-2; D is perhaps TRBD1 or TRBD2 (5 bases each). This CDR3 spans 15 amino acids. Trimming removed 0 bases from V and 6 bases from J, with 14 bases in between. Per the germline V gene, CDR1 is SQVTM and CDR2 is ANQGSEA.

In its sample, this clonotype was seen many times. The genes are TRBV15 and TRBJ2-7; 8 bases match TRBD1. Germline-derived CDR1 and CDR2 are LNHNV and YYDKDF (reference sequence). J was trimmed by 3 bases and V by 0 bases; bases with no gene match: 7. The CDR3 is made up of 16 amino acids. The CDR3 coding sequence is TGTGCCACCAGCAGAGATGCGGACAGGGAAAGCTACGAGCAGTACTTC. Translation gives CATSRDADRESYEQYF.

The chain joins TRBV28 to TRBJ1-2; possibly TRBD1 for D (5 bases). Trimming pared 3 bases from V and 7 bases from J, leaving 12 bases between. The CDR3 is 13 residues long. Germline V gene lookup returns CDR1 MDHEN and CDR2 SYDVKM. CDR3 region: CASSFWDRSGYTF. The CDR3 nucleotides are TGTGCCAGCAGTTTCTGGGACCGGTCTGGCTACACCTTC.

This clonotype has just a few counts. This rearrangement joins TRBV18 to TRBJ2-5; D call uncertain. The V end lost 0 bases, the J end lost 4 bases, and 6 bases lay between the germline ends. From germline, CDR1 is KGHSH and CDR2 LQKENI. This CDR3 comprises 13 residues. CDR3 coding DNA: TGTGCCAGCTCACCACCGACCGGAGAGACCCAGTACTTC. This encodes CASSPPTGETQYF. Combining the CDR3 with reference TRBV18 and TRBJ2-5 gives the whole variable domain NAGVMQNPRHLVRRRGQEARLRCSPMKGHSHVYWYRQLPEEGLKFMVYLQKENIIDESGMPKERFSAEFPKEGPSILRIQQVVRGDSAAYFCASSPPTGETQYFGPGTRLLVL.

The chain uses TRBV11-2 and TRBJ2-7; possible D gene TRBD1, 6 bases. The CDR3 spans 13 residues. Trimming took 5 bases from V and 5 from J, leaving 13 bases between them. The germline CDR1 and CDR2 sequences are SGHAT and FQNNGV. The CDR3: CASSLHRAHEQYF. The CDR3 region has the DNA TGTGCCAGCAGCCTGCACAGGGCCCACGAGCAGTACTTC.

This clonotype was found many times. This chain connects TRBV6-5 to TRBJ2-7; 7 nucleotides match TRBD1. Germline V gives CDR1 MNHEY, CDR2 SVGAGI. Trimming at V came to 0 bases and at J to 5 bases, leaving 4 bases not matched to a gene. The CDR3 has 14 amino acids. The CDR3 DNA sequence: TGTGCCAGCAGTTACTCCGGGACAGTGGACGAGCAGTACTTC. This gives the protein CASSYSGTVDEQYF.

This clonotype was recorded at least ten times. V is TRBV5-1 and J is TRBJ2-1; 7 bases match TRBD2. Germline CDR1 is SGHRS and CDR2 is YFSETQ. The trim removed 4 bases at V and 10 bases at J, leaving 5 bases unmatched. CDR3 size: 12 residues. The CDR3 bases are TGCGCCAGCAGCCTCGGGGGGTTCGAGCAGTTCTTC. Its protein product is CASSLGGFEQFF.

This clonotype was counted many times. This rearrangement joins TRBV6-5 to TRBJ2-3, with a possible D match to TRBD1 (6 bases). The germline V gene has CDR1 MNHEY and CDR2 SVGAGI. CDR3 length equals 16 residues. V was shortened by 6 bases and J by 1 base, with 17 bases between the two germline ends. The CDR3 sequence: CASRHRTELRTDTQYF. In nucleotides, the CDR3 is TGTGCCAGCAGACATAGGACAGAACTACGCACAGATACGCAGTATTTT.

In its sample, this clonotype was seen a few times. This chain joins TRBV25-1 and TRBJ1-1; D is unresolved. Germline CDR1 is MGHDK and CDR2 is SYGVNS. The CDR3 runs 13 residues. Deletions cut 7 bases from V and 4 bases from J, with 13 bases between. In nucleotides, the CDR3 is TGTGCCAGCAATCACGGGGTGTCCACTGAAGCTTTCTTT. Amino acid sequence: CASNHGVSTEAFF.

The chain joins TRBV20-1 to TRBJ2-5, with D hard to call. V lost 5 bases and J lost 5, with 9 bases in between. The CDR3 runs to 11 residues. Germline CDR1 reads DFQATT; CDR2 reads SNEGSKA (reference sequence). CDR3: CSAGFGETQYF. The CDR3 DNA sequence: TGCAGTGCTGGATTCGGGGAGACCCAGTACTTC.

The DNA for the CDR3 is TGCGCCAGCAGCTTGGAGTCGGGCACGGGTCCCGAGCAGTTCTTC. This sequence encodes CASSLESGTGPEQFF. V and J are TRBV5-1 and TRBJ2-1; D is uncertain. Trimming shortened V by 0 bases and J by 10 bases, and 17 bases separated the two germline ends. The CDR3 totals 15 residues. CDR1 is SGHRS and CDR2 is YFSETQ in the germline V gene.

In regard to this clonotype: This clone may be a read error of a much larger clone one base away. The chain uses TRBV6-1 and TRBJ2-3; D is unresolved. Germline V gene sequence: CDR1 MNHNS, CDR2 SASEGT. The CDR3 runs to 15 residues. The CDR3, as DNA: TGTACCAGCACCAACTTAGGACCCCCTACAGATACGCAGTATTTT. Translating it yields CTSTNLGPPTDTQYF.

This clonotype was seen ten or more times. The rearrangement uses TRBV7-2 and TRBJ2-3; 8 bases are a match to TRBD2. CDR1 is SGHTA and CDR2 is FQGNSA in the germline V gene. The CDR3 contains 15 residues. The V segment lost 5 bases and the J segment 5 bases; nucleotides outside the gene matches: 9. The CDR3 DNA is TGTGCCAGCAGCCCCAGGGCGGGGGGAGGAGATACGCAGTATTTT. Translation gives CASSPRAGGGDTQYF.

This clonotype was picked up a small number of times. The chain employs TRBV7-9 and TRBJ2-5; no clear D. This CDR3 has 13 residues. V dropped 6 bases and J dropped 5 bases, with 13 bases sitting between them. CDR1 is SEHNR, CDR2 FQNEAQ, per germline (reference sequence). The CDR3 region has the DNA TGTGCCAGCAGGGGTGGACGGTGGGAGACCCAGTACTTC. Amino acids: CASRGGRWETQYF.

This chain connects TRBV11-1 to TRBJ2-3; D tentatively reads TRBD1 or TRBD2 (6 bases each). This CDR3 comprises 13 residues. V lost 8 bases to trimming and J lost 6 bases, with 15 bases between them. Looked up from germline, CDR1 is SGHAT and CDR2 is FQDESV (reference sequence). In nucleotides, the CDR3 is TGTGCCAGCGACACGGGGGCGAGGGATACGCAGTATTTT. Translating it yields CASDTGARDTQYF.

The chain joins TRBV6-1 to TRBJ2-1, with 8 bases fitting TRBD1. With 4 bases clipped from V and 2 bases from J, the junction kept 1 base outside the gene matches. CDR3 size: 14 residues. Per the germline V gene, CDR1 is MNHNS and CDR2 is SASEGT. CDR3 in amino acids: CASSAGGPYNEQFF. CDR3 DNA: TGTGCCAGCAGTGCAGGGGGCCCCTACAATGAGCAGTTCTTC.

This clonotype was seen more than once but under ten times. DNA for the CDR3: TGTGCCAGCAGTTCTGGGGGAACGGAGCAGTACGTC. Translating gives CASSSGGTEQYV. J is TRBJ2-7 and V is TRBV12-3 or TRBV12-4; possibly TRBD1 or TRBD2 for D (5 bases each). The CDR3 is 12 residues long. V was shortened by 4 bases and J by 7 bases, with 11 bases between the two germline ends.

This chain connects TRBV4-2 to TRBJ1-6; D remains unclear. This CDR3 region has 15 residues. In germline, CDR1 is LGHNA, CDR2 YNFKEQ. The germline V and J ends were trimmed by 0 bases and 9 bases, with 12 bases remaining between them. The CDR3 sequence is CASSQDGTYGSPLHF. DNA for the CDR3: TGTGCCAGCAGCCAAGATGGCACTTACGGTTCACCCCTCCACTTT.

The chain is built from TRBV15 and TRBJ2-1; 9 nucleotides line up with TRBD1. Trimming cost V 3 bases and J 2 bases; bases outside gene matches: 5. Germline loops: CDR1 LNHNV, CDR2 YYDKDF (reference sequence). This CDR3 comprises 16 residues. In nucleotides, the CDR3 is TGTGCCACCAGCAGTGGGGACAGGGAGGCCTACAATGAGCAGTTCTTC. Protein sequence: CATSSGDREAYNEQFF.